The clone carrying this T cell receptor beta chain appeared a single time. These data come from a study of blood T cell repertoires in COVID-19. The protocol was immunoSEQ multiplex PCR, while the TCRdb copy is restricted to in-frame clones and leaves out a portion. The table lists about 180,000 clones, around nine tenths of them singletons, with approximately 12% in the top ten. Between the trimmed V and J ends, which lost 7 bases and 2 bases, there was a span of 17 bases. This CDR3 has 14 amino acids. Germline V gene lookup returns CDR1 SQVTM and CDR2 ANQGSEA. The V and J genes are TRBV29-1 and TRBJ2-5; D remains unclear. The TCR was taken from a woman aged 70-85 years with COVID-19, enrolled during active disease. Material: peripheral blood. The CDR3 sequence: CSALVGASQETQYF. In DNA, the CDR3 is TGCAGCGCTCTTGTGGGCGCCTCACAAGAGACCCAGTACTTC.